Following are 28 T cell receptor beta chains from one sample sequenced in a study of identical twins. MiXCR was run by TCRdb on the 5' RACE reads, yielding one entry per CDR3 protein. The table records 650,000 to 750,000 distinct CDR3 sequences, 21% of them present only once. The sample also formed part of further work on T cells expressing NK-cell markers.

Sequenced input: PBMCs. These receptors came from a young woman in good health.

V usage is TRBV20-1 and J usage is TRBJ2-1; D could derive from TRBD1 or TRBD2 (5 bases each). In germline, CDR1 is DFQATT, CDR2 SNEGSKA (reference sequence). V was pared by 3 bases and J by 6 bases, with 15 bases between. The CDR3 totals 14 residues. The CDR3 nucleotides read TGCAGTGCTAGTGGACCCGGGGCTGGCAATGAGCAGTTCTTC. Translating it yields CSASGPGAGNEQFF.

This clonotype was recorded a few times. V usage is TRBV12-3 or TRBV12-4 and J usage is TRBJ2-1; the D is unclear. V was shortened by 4 bases and J by 5 bases, with 15 bases between the two germline ends. The CDR3 sequence is 15 residues long. The CDR3 region has the DNA TGTGCCAGCAGTTGGCTAGGACCTTTGCACAATGAGCAGTTCTTC. The encoded protein is CASSWLGPLHNEQFF.

The chain uses TRBV2 and TRBJ2-3; D ambiguous. CDR3 length equals 12 residues. Trimming removed 2 bases at V and 4 bases at J, with 4 bases between. Germline V gene sequence: CDR1 SNHLY, CDR2 FYNNEI. CDR3 protein: CASSETSDTQYF. Here the CDR3 DNA reads TGTGCCAGCAGTGAAACGTCAGATACGCAGTATTTT. Combining the CDR3 with reference TRBV2 and TRBJ2-3 gives the whole variable domain EPEVTQTPSHQVTQMGQEVILRCVPISNHLYFYWYRQILGQKVEFLVSFYNNEISEKSEIFDDQFSVERPDGSNFTLKIRSTKLEDSAMYFCASSETSDTQYFGPGTRLTVL.

This rearrangement joins TRBV7-9 to TRBJ2-5; D perhaps matches TRBD2 (5 bases). The germline CDR1 and CDR2 sequences are SEHNR and FQNEAQ (reference sequence). The CDR3 sequence is 14 residues long. The V and J ends lost 7 bases and 5 bases respectively, with 17 bases between them. CDR3 protein: CASTPRSGGETQYF. In DNA form, the CDR3 reads TGTGCCAGCACCCCCCGAAGCGGAGGCGAGACCCAGTACTTC.

This clonotype was observed a few times. V usage is TRBV12-3 or TRBV12-4 and J usage is TRBJ1-4; D ambiguous. This CDR3 is 14 amino acids long. Trimming cost V 1 base and J 11 bases, with 14 bases left between them. CDR3 in DNA: TGTGCCAGCAGTTTAGGGAACCGTGCGTGGAAACTGTTTTTT. The encoded protein is CASSLGNRAWKLFF.

V and J are TRBV5-1 and TRBJ2-3; TRBD2 matches 7 bases. The ends lost 3 bases at V and 5 bases at J; junction bases unmatched: 15. The CDR3 sequence is 17 residues long. CDR1 and CDR2 from the germline V gene are SGHRS and YFSETQ. The CDR3 loop reads CASSSGRGRAWEDTQYF. DNA for the CDR3: TGCGCCAGCAGCTCCGGGAGAGGGAGGGCCTGGGAAGATACGCAGTATTTT.

This clonotype was found many times. This chain links TRBV20-1 with TRBJ2-7, with D uncertain. The CDR3 runs 13 residues. Germline CDR1 and CDR2: DFQATT and SNEGSKA (reference sequence). V lost 2 bases, J lost 5 bases, and 13 bases lay in between. The CDR3 nucleotides read TGCAGTGCTAGAAGGGTCCAAAACCACGAGCAGTACTTC. As protein: CSARRVQNHEQYF.

V and J are TRBV7-6 and TRBJ2-7; 7 bases fit TRBD2. V was pared by 0 bases and J by 6 bases, with 8 bases of the junction left unmatched. The CDR3 covers 15 residues. Germline-derived CDR1 and CDR2 are SGHVS and FNYEAQ. The CDR3 reads CASSLARGGVGEQYF. The CDR3 nucleotides read TGTGCCAGCAGCTTAGCGCGCGGGGGAGTAGGCGAGCAGTACTTC.

This clonotype has more than one count but fewer than ten. The chain uses TRBV7-6 and TRBJ2-2, with D hard to call. The CDR3 has 13 amino acids. V was cut by 5 bases and J by 7 bases, with 11 bases left in between. Germline assignment: CDR1 SGHVS and CDR2 FNYEAQ. CDR3 sequence (DNA): TGTGCCAGCAGCCCAAGGTCCGGCGGGGAGCTGTTTTTT. Amino acid sequence: CASSPRSGGELFF.

The chain links TRBV3-1 to TRBJ2-7, with D perhaps TRBD2 (6 bases). Trimming cost V 2 bases and J 2 bases, with 13 bases left between them. The CDR3 length is 15 residues. Germline V gene sequence: CDR1 LGHDT, CDR2 YNNKEL (reference sequence). Here the CDR3 reads CASSQFGGAPYEQYF. For the CDR3, the DNA is TGTGCCAGCAGCCAATTTGGAGGGGCCCCCTACGAGCAGTACTTC.

The chain is built from TRBV12-3 or TRBV12-4 and TRBJ2-2; a possible D gene is TRBD1 (5 bases). The germline V and J ends were trimmed by 7 bases and 1 base, with 7 bases remaining between them. The CDR3 runs 13 residues. CDR3 loop: CASIQENTGELFF. The CDR3 nucleotides read TGTGCCAGCATACAGGAGAACACCGGGGAGCTGTTTTTT.

This clonotype occurred many times. The chain carries TRBV29-1 and TRBJ2-1; D remains ambiguous. V lost 1 base, J lost 6 bases, and 4 bases lay in between. The CDR3 has 11 amino acids. Germline V gives CDR1 SQVTM, CDR2 ANQGSEA. CDR3 in amino acids: CSVEGGNEQFF. CDR3 DNA: TGCAGCGTTGAAGGGGGCAATGAGCAGTTCTTC.

This clonotype was recorded at least ten times. J is TRBJ2-5 and V is TRBV29-1; D possibly uses TRBD1 or TRBD2 (6 bases each). V was shortened by 6 bases and J by 1 base, with 12 bases between the two germline ends. The CDR3 is 13 amino acids. CDR1 and CDR2 (germline): SQVTM, ANQGSEA. The CDR3 region is CSVRRDIQETQYF. The CDR3 DNA reads as TGCAGCGTCCGGAGGGACATCCAAGAGACCCAGTACTTC.

This clonotype has just a few counts. The chain combines TRBV6-2 or TRBV6-3 with TRBJ2-7, with a possible D match to TRBD1 (6 bases). Germline values: CDR1 MNHEY, CDR2 SVGEGT. V lost 8 bases and J lost 2, with 22 bases in between. The CDR3 runs to 16 residues. This CDR3 reads CASDQTNRAGAYEQYF. The CDR3 DNA reads as TGTGCCAGCGACCAGACAAACAGGGCTGGGGCCTACGAGCAGTACTTC.

This clonotype showed up just a few times. The chain is built from TRBV3-1 and TRBJ2-1, with D unresolved. CDR3 length: 13 amino acids. Trimming shortened V by 3 bases and J by 12 bases, and 15 bases separated the two germline ends. Germline CDR1 reads LGHDT; CDR2 reads YNNKEL (reference sequence). Written as DNA, the CDR3 is TGTGCCAGCAGCCACAGAGATCGGCCGGGGCAGTTCTTC. It codes for CASSHRDRPGQFF.

V gene TRBV9 combines with J gene TRBJ1-2; a possible D gene is TRBD1 (5 bases). CDR1 and CDR2 from the germline V gene are SGDLS and YYNGEE. Trimming shortened V by 0 bases and J by 1 base, and 10 bases separated the two germline ends. The CDR3 has 15 residues. For the CDR3, the DNA is TGTGCCAGCAGCGTAGGTAGGGGTGGTAACTATGGCTACACCTTC. Its translation: CASSVGRGGNYGYTF.

This clonotype was seen a handful of times. The V call is TRBV6-1, the J call TRBJ2-3; D call uncertain. Trimming took off 5 bases at V and 1 base at J, with 13 bases between the two ends. Germline CDR1 and CDR2: MNHNS and SASEGT. The CDR3 extends over 15 amino acids. The CDR3 bases are TGTGCCAGCAGTCCTATAAACCGGGGCACAGATACGCAGTATTTT. Translation: CASSPINRGTDTQYF.

For the CDR3, the DNA is TGTGCCACAACAGGGGCGGCGGGGAATCAAGAGACCCAGTACTTC. It codes for CATTGAAGNQETQYF. The V and J genes are TRBV2 and TRBJ2-5, with D possibly being TRBD1 (7 bases). The CDR3 spans 15 residues. The germline V gene has CDR1 SNHLY and CDR2 FYNNEI. Trimming took off 10 bases at V and 2 bases at J, with 20 bases between the two ends. Based on the CDR3 plus reference TRBV2 and TRBJ2-5, the full variable domain is EPEVTQTPSHQVTQMGQEVILRCVPISNHLYFYWYRQILGQKVEFLVSFYNNEISEKSEIFDDQFSVERPDGSNFTLKIRSTKLEDSAMYFCATTGAAGNQETQYFGPGTRLLVL.

The chain recombines TRBV12-3 or TRBV12-4 with TRBJ2-1; no clear D. The CDR3 is 14 amino acids. Trimming cost V 8 bases and J 0 bases, with 11 bases left between them. CDR3 protein: CASCARASYNEQFF. For the CDR3, the DNA is TGTGCCAGCTGCGCCCGAGCCTCCTACAATGAGCAGTTCTTC.

The sample holds a few counts of this clonotype. CDR3 nucleotides: TGTGCCAGCAGCGTAGGGAGCGGGGAATACAATGAGCAGTTCTTC. Translating it yields CASSVGSGEYNEQFF. The chain uses TRBV9 and TRBJ2-1; 7 bases are shared with TRBD2. Germline trimming cut 0 bases from V and 4 bases from J; bases unmatched to any gene: 4. Germline V gene lookup returns CDR1 SGDLS and CDR2 YYNGEE. This CDR3 is 15 amino acids long.

The chain couples TRBV30 to TRBJ2-1; possibly TRBD2 for D (7 bases). CDR1 is GTSNPN, CDR2 SVGIG, per germline (reference sequence). V gave up 4 bases and J gave up 4 bases, with 14 bases separating them. This CDR3 contains 14 residues. In DNA form, the CDR3 reads TGTGCCTGGAATAGGGGGGGCGTGTACAATGAGCAGTTCTTC. Amino acid sequence: CAWNRGGVYNEQFF. Drawing the rest from reference TRBV30 and TRBJ2-1, the complete variable domain is SQTIHQWPATLVQPVGSPLSLECTVEGTSNPNLYWYRQAAGRGLQLLFYSVGIGQISSEVPQNLSASRPQDRQFILSSKKLLLSDSGFYLCAWNRGGVYNEQFFGPGTRLTVL.

Ten or more counts support this clonotype. This chain uses TRBV7-9 with TRBJ2-1; the D is unclear. CDR3 size: 16 residues. Germline CDR1 and CDR2: SEHNR and FQNEAQ (reference sequence). V dropped 4 bases and J dropped 0 bases, with 13 bases sitting between them. CDR3 in amino acids: CASSSVGWSSYNEQFF. CDR3 sequence (DNA): TGTGCCAGCAGCTCAGTAGGGTGGAGCTCCTACAATGAGCAGTTCTTC.

The chain couples TRBV29-1 to TRBJ2-5; D gene ambiguous. Germline V lookup: CDR1 SQVTM, CDR2 ANQGSEA. The CDR3 loop spans 12 amino acids. V was shortened by 6 bases and J by 4 bases, with 12 bases between the two germline ends. CDR3 nucleotide sequence: TGCAGCGTCCGAGGTGGCGGAGAGACCCAGTACTTC. This codes for CSVRGGGETQYF. Supplemented by reference TRBV29-1 and TRBJ2-5, the full variable domain reads SAVISQKPSRDICQRGTSLTIQCQVDSQVTMMFWYRQQPGQSLTLIATANQGSEATYESGFVIDKFPISRPNLTFSTLTVSNMSPEDSSIYLCSVRGGGETQYFGPGTRLLVL.

Note on this clonotype: It is likely a read error, because the conserved phenylalanine at the end of the CDR3 is missing. V and J are TRBV11-3 and TRBJ2-5, with D perhaps being TRBD1 or TRBD2 (5 bases each). Germline CDR1 SGHNT, CDR2 YENEEA. V lost 6 bases and J lost 5, with 16 bases in between. This CDR3 is built from 14 residues. The CDR3 bases are TGTGCCAGCAGGCGAGAGGGGATTGGGGAGACCCAGTACTTA. Translation gives CASRREGIGETQYL.

This clonotype turned up a few times. This chain uses TRBV25-1 with TRBJ2-1; perhaps TRBD2 as D (6 bases). Per the germline V gene, CDR1 is MGHDK and CDR2 is SYGVNS. This CDR3 comprises 11 residues. The ends were cut back, 8 bases at V and 7 bases at J, with 9 bases in the middle. This CDR3 is CASRGTNEQFF. The CDR3 nucleotides are TGTGCCAGCCGCGGGACTAATGAGCAGTTCTTC.

CDR3 in DNA: TGTGCCAGCAGTTTACGGGGGGGCAGGACAAGTACCGGGGAGCTGTTTTTT. As protein: CASSLRGGRTSTGELFF. The gene calls are TRBV12-3 or TRBV12-4 and TRBJ2-2; 8 bases match TRBD2. The CDR3 sequence is 17 residues long. The J segment lost 5 bases and the V segment lost 2 bases, leaving 10 bases of the junction unmatched.

V gene TRBV6-1 combines with J gene TRBJ2-2; a possible D gene is TRBD2 (5 bases). Germline CDR1 reads MNHNS; CDR2 reads SASEGT. Deletions cut 8 bases from V and 7 bases from J, with 23 bases between. The length of the CDR3 is 16 residues. The CDR3 spells CASSSSGWPRGGELFF. In DNA form, the CDR3 reads TGTGCCAGCTCCTCAAGCGGATGGCCTCGAGGCGGGGAGCTGTTTTTT.

The rearrangement joins TRBV5-1 to TRBJ2-5; TRBD2 matches at 7 bases. This CDR3 has 15 amino acids. Germline V CDR1 and CDR2: SGHRS, YFSETQ. J gave up 4 bases and V 2 bases, and 8 bases lay outside the gene matches. CDR3 loop: CASSFTPGGRETQYF. The CDR3 DNA sequence: TGCGCCAGCAGCTTTACCCCGGGAGGACGAGAGACCCAGTACTTC.